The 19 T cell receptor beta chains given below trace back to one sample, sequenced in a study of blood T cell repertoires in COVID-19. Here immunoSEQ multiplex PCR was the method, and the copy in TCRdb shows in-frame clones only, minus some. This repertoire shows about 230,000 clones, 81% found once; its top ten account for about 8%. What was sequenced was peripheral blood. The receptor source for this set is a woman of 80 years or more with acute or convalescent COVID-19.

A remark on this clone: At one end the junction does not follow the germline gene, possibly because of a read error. The DNA of the CDR3 is TGTGCCAGCAGCCCCGGGACAGGCCAATCTTTT. This encodes CASSPGTGQSF. The chain recombines TRBV14 with TRBJ1-1, with TRBD1 matching over 8 bases. The CDR3 totals 11 residues. Germline V gene sequence: CDR1 SGHDN, CDR2 FVKESK.

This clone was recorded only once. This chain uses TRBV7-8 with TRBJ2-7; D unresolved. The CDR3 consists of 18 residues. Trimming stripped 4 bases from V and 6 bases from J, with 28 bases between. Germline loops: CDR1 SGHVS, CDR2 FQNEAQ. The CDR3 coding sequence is TGTGCCAGCAGCTCTTATACCCAATCTGGGCGAGCCACATCCGAGCAGTACTTC. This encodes CASSSYTQSGRATSEQYF.

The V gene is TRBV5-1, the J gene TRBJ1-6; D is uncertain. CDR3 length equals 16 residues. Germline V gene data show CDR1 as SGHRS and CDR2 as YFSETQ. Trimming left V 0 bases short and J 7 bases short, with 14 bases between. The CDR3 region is CASSLESPAANSPLHF. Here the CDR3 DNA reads TGCGCCAGCAGCTTGGAGTCCCCTGCGGCCAATTCACCCCTCCACTTT.

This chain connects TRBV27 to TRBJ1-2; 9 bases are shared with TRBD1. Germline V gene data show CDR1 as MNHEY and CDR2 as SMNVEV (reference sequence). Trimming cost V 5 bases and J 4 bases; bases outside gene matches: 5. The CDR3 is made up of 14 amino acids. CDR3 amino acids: CASSVRDRAYGYTF. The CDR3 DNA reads TGTGCCAGCAGTGTCCGGGACAGGGCCTATGGCTACACCTTC.

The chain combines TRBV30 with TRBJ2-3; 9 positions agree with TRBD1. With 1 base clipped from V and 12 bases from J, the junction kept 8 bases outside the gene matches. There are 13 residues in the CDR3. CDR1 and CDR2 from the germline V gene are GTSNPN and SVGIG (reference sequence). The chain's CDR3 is CAWSGLTGGAQYF. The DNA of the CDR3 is TGTGCCTGGAGTGGATTGACAGGGGGGGCACAGTATTTT.

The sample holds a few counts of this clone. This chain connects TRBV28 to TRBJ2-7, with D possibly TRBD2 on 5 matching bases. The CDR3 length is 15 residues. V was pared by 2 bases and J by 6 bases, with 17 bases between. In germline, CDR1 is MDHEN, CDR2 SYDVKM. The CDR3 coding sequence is TGTGCCAGCAGTTTAAGAGGGATTACCTTAAGCGAGCAGTACTTC. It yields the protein CASSLRGITLSEQYF.

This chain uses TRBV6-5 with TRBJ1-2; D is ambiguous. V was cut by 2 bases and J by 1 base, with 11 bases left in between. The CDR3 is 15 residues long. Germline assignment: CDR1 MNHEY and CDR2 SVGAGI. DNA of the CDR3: TGTGCCAGCAGTTACGCGGGATCGGGTAACTATGGCTACACCTTC. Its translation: CASSYAGSGNYGYTF.

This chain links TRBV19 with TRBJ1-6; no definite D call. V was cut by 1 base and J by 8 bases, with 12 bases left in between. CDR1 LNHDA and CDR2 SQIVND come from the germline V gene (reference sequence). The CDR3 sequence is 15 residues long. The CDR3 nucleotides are TGTGCCAGTAGTATAGGAGGCAGCATTGATTCACCCCTCCACTTT. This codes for CASSIGGSIDSPLHF. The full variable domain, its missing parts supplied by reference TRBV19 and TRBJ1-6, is DGGITQSPKYLFRKEGQNVTLSCEQNLNHDAMYWYRQDPGQGLRLIYYSQIVNDFQKGDIAEGYSVSREKKESFPLTVTSAQKNPTAFYLCASSIGGSIDSPLHFGNGTRLTVT.

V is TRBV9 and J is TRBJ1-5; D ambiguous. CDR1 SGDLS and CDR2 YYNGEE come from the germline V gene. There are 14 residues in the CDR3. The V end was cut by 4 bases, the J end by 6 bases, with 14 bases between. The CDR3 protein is CASSPAGKGQPQHF. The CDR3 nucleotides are TGTGCCAGCAGCCCCGCGGGGAAAGGTCAGCCCCAGCATTTT.

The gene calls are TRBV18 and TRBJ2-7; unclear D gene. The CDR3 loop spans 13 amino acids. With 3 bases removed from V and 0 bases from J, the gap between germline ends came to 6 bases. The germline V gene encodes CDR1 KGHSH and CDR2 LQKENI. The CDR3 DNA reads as TGTGCCAGCTCACCGACATCCTCCTACGAGCAGTACTTC. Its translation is CASSPTSSYEQYF.

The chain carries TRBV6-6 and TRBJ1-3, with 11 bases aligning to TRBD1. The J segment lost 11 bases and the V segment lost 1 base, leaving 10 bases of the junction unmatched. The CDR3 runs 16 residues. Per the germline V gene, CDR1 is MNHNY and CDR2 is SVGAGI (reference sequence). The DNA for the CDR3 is TGTGCCAGCAGTTACTATTCTGGACAGGGGGCAGACGCCATATATTTT. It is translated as CASSYYSGQGADAIYF.

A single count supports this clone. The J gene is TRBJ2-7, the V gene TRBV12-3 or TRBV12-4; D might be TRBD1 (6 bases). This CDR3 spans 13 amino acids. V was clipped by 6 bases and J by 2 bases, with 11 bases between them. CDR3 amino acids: CASSKQGPYEQYF. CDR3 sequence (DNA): TGTGCCAGCAGCAAACAGGGACCCTACGAGCAGTACTTC.

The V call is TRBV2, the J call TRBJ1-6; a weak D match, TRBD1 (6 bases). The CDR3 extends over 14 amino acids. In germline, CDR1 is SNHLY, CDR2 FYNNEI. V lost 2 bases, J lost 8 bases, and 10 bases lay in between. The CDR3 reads CASSELGGHSPLHF. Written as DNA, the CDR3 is TGTGCCAGCAGTGAATTGGGGGGGCATTCACCCCTCCACTTT.

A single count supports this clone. In nucleotides, the CDR3 is TGTGCAAGTCGCTTCCACAGCTCCTACGAGCAGTACTTC. It is translated as CASRFHSSYEQYF. The rearrangement links TRBV12-2 to TRBJ2-7; the D call of TRBD1 is as the table states it, not checked on the DNA. TRBV12-2 represents a pseudogene. The CDR3 has 13 amino acids.

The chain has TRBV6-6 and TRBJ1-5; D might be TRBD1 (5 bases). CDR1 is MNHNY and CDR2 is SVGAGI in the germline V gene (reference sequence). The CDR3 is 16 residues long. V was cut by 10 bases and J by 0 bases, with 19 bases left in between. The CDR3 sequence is CATSKQASYSNQPQHF. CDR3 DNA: TGTGCCACCAGCAAACAGGCGTCTTATAGCAATCAGCCCCAGCATTTT.

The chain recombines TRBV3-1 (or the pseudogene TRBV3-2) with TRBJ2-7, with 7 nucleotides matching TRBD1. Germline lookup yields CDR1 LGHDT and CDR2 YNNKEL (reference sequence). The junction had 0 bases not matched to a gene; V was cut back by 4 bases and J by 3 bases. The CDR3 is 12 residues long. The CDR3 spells CASSRDSYEQYF. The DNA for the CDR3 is TGTGCCAGCAGCCGGGACAGCTACGAGCAGTACTTC.

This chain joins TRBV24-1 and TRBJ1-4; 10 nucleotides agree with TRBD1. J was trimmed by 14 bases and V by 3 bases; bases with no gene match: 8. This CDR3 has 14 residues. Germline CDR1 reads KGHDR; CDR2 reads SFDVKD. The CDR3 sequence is CATSDHIWGQGLFF. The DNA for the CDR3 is TGTGCCACCAGTGATCATATATGGGGACAGGGGCTGTTTTTT.

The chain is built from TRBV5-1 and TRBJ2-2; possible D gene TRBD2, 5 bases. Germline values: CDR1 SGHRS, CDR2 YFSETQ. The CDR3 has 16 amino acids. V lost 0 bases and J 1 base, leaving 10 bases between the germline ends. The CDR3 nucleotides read TGCGCCAGCAGCTTGGCCGGAGGATTGAACACCGGGGAGCTGTTTTTT. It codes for CASSLAGGLNTGELFF.

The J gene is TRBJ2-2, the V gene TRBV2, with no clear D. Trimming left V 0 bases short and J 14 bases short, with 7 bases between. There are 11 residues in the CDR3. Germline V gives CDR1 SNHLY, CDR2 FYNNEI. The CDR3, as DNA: TGTGCCAGCAGTGAAGCTTTCTCCCTGTTTTTT. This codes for CASSEAFSLFF.